These 13 T cell receptor beta chains originate from one sample sequenced in a study of T cell responses to AZD1222 COVID-19 vaccine (dated by TCRdb to about 2021). What the time point label conveys for this sample: baseline before first vaccination. Receptors were amplified or captured by the immunoSEQ multiplex PCR assay. The source is immuneACCESS, and TCRdb retained only in-frame sequences with V and J called. Part of the clones is not carried over; for the studies checked, unresolved V genes explain less than half of this, and the remainder is unexplained. The sample includes roughly 110,000 clones, with 75% to 90% observed a single time. 5.1% of the sample goes to the ten largest clones. Specimen: peripheral blood, collected on day 0 of AZD1222 vaccination. Source of these receptors: an adult in good health.

As for this clone: The junction differs from germline at one of its ends, possibly a read error. The chain links TRBV20-1 to TRBJ2-2; 8 positions agree with TRBD2. Germline V gene sequence: CDR1 DFQATT, CDR2 SNEGSKA (reference sequence). The CDR3 is 15 amino acids. The CDR3 loop reads CSASIGRASAGELLF. The CDR3 bases are TGCAGTGCTAGTATCGGGAGGGCCTCTGCCGGGGAGCTGCTTTTT.

The chain recombines TRBV6-5 with TRBJ2-7; 10 bases match TRBD1. The CDR3 length is 14 residues. Germline V gives CDR1 MNHEY, CDR2 SVGAGI. J gave up 4 bases and V 10 bases, and 10 bases lay outside the gene matches. CDR3 nucleotide sequence: TGTGCCACTTTACACCGGGACAGGGGATACGAGCAGTACTTC. It encodes CATLHRDRGYEQYF.

The rearrangement links TRBV12-5 to TRBJ1-1; 7 bases fit TRBD1. The germline V gene has CDR1 LGHNT and CDR2 FRNRAP. The V segment lost 6 bases and the J segment 0 bases; nucleotides outside the gene matches: 10. The CDR3 spans 16 residues. The CDR3 reads CASGTPGQRVNTEAFF. In DNA, the CDR3 is TGTGCTAGTGGGACCCCGGGACAGAGAGTGAACACTGAAGCTTTCTTT.

This clone turned up a few times. V is TRBV5-4 and J is TRBJ2-7; 8 bases match TRBD2. The CDR3 consists of 15 residues. Per the germline V gene, CDR1 is SGHNT and CDR2 is YYREEE (reference sequence). Losses at the gene ends were 0 bases for V and 7 bases for J; bases not matched to a gene: 9. CDR3 loop: CASSLASRGAGEQYF. The CDR3 nucleotides read TGTGCCAGCAGCTTGGCCTCGCGGGGGGCTGGGGAGCAGTACTTC.

This chain links TRBV30 with TRBJ2-1, with D unclear. The germline gives CDR1 GTSNPN, CDR2 SVGIG (reference sequence). V was clipped by 0 bases and J by 4 bases, with 4 bases between them. This CDR3 has 12 residues. The CDR3 loop is CAWSVSYNEQFF. In DNA, the CDR3 is TGTGCCTGGAGTGTGTCTTACAATGAGCAGTTCTTC.

The chain recombines TRBV3-1 (or the pseudogene TRBV3-2) with TRBJ2-5; D remains ambiguous. Germline CDR1 is LGHDT and CDR2 is YNNKEL (reference sequence). Trimming stripped 4 bases from V and 2 bases from J, with 11 bases between. The CDR3 has 14 residues. The CDR3 sequence: CASSPRNRQETQYF. The CDR3 nucleotides read TGTGCCAGCAGCCCAAGAAACCGACAAGAGACCCAGTACTTC.

The chain couples TRBV19 to TRBJ2-3, with D unclear. The CDR3 extends over 13 amino acids. Germline values: CDR1 LNHDA, CDR2 SQIVND (reference sequence). V was trimmed by 6 bases and J by 2 bases, leaving 9 bases between them. The DNA for the CDR3 is TGTGCCAGTAGGAAAGTAATCACAGATACGCAGTATTTT. As protein: CASRKVITDTQYF. Using reference TRBV19 and TRBJ2-3 for the parts outside the CDR3, the full variable domain is DGGITQSPKYLFRKEGQNVTLSCEQNLNHDAMYWYRQDPGQGLRLIYYSQIVNDFQKGDIAEGYSVSREKKESFPLTVTSAQKNPTAFYLCASRKVITDTQYFGPGTRLTVL.

The rearrangement uses TRBV12-3 or TRBV12-4 and TRBJ1-5; no reliable D call. V shed 6 bases and J shed 7 bases, with 10 bases lying between them. The CDR3 length is 12 residues. As DNA, the CDR3 is TGTGCCAGCAGGGAAGGTTCCCAGCCCCAGCATTTT. This gives the protein CASREGSQPQHF.

This chain links TRBV7-2 with TRBJ1-6; possibly TRBD1 for D (6 bases). The CDR3 has 15 residues. V shed 5 bases and J shed 6 bases, with 14 bases lying between them. Germline-derived CDR1 and CDR2 are SGHTA and FQGNSA. The CDR3 bases are TGTGCCAGCAGCCTCCAGGACAGTATTAATTCACCCCTCCACTTT. Translation: CASSLQDSINSPLHF.

This clone was seen only a few times. The V gene is TRBV5-6, the J gene TRBJ1-2, with D hard to call. CDR1 and CDR2 (germline): SGHDT, YYEEEE. The V end lost 0 bases, the J end lost 7 bases, and 7 bases lay between the germline ends. The CDR3 covers 12 residues. DNA for the CDR3: TGTGCCAGCAGCTTGGCACTGTTTGGCTACACCTTC. Translated, it gives CASSLALFGYTF.

This chain links TRBV18 with TRBJ1-1; TRBD1 might be the D (5 bases). V lost 5 bases to trimming and J lost 0 bases, with 7 bases between them. The CDR3 has 13 amino acids. Germline lookup yields CDR1 KGHSH and CDR2 LQKENI. The CDR3 region has the DNA TGTGCCAGCTCAAACAGGCTGAACACTGAAGCTTTCTTT. This codes for CASSNRLNTEAFF.

This chain joins TRBV10-3 and TRBJ2-5; TRBD2 matches at 12 bases. CDR3 length equals 15 residues. The J segment lost 0 bases and the V segment lost 6 bases, leaving 2 bases of the junction unmatched. Per germline, CDR1 ENHRY and CDR2 SYGVKD. DNA for the CDR3: TGTGCCATCAGAGGACTAGCGGGGCACCAAGAGACCCAGTACTTC. It translates to CAIRGLAGHQETQYF.

J is TRBJ1-2 and V is TRBV23-1, with D tentatively TRBD1 (6 bases). TRBV23-1 is an ORF, and what it does is uncertain. Trimming cost V 1 base and J 8 bases, with 17 bases left between them. The CDR3 runs 15 residues. CDR3 sequence reads: CASSQWGPGARGYTF. Here the CDR3 DNA reads TGCGCCAGCAGTCAATGGGGGCCGGGGGCGAGGGGCTACACCTTC.